The clone carrying this TCR beta chain was seen more than once but under ten times. Its target is unknown. This entry comes from a study of T cells after yellow fever vaccination. Study observations and caveats: FACS-sorted repertoires could harbor abundant contaminating bulk-population clonotypes. The appearance of a small share of clonotypes in both CD4 and CD8 compartments was observed.

V gave up 4 bases and J gave up 1 base, with 12 bases separating them. The CDR3 is 15 residues long. Germline V gives CDR1 KGHDR, CDR2 SFDVKD. TCRdb independently ran MiXCR on the 5' RACE reads; one entry per CDR3 protein. The sample consists of about 63,000 distinct CDR3 sequences, approximately 7% of them appearing once. The J gene is TRBJ1-1, the V gene TRBV24-1; maybe TRBD1 (5 bases). This sequence was found in a man under 40 who received the YFV17D yellow fever vaccine. This specimen was CD8+ T cells sorted from PBMCs, taken 15 days after the yellow fever booster vaccination. CDR3 DNA: TGTGCCACCAGTGACGGGACTTCTCAGAACACTGAAGCTTTCTTT. As protein: CATSDGTSQNTEAFF.